Listed below are T cell receptor beta chains from one sample, sequenced in a study of CXCR3-negative and CXCR3-positive naive CD8 T cells. TCRdb reprocessed the 5' RACE reads and keeps a single row for each CDR3 protein, giving no DNA. This listing includes over 150,000 distinct CDR3 sequences. Sequencing was carried out using naive CXCR3+ CD8+ T cells from blood. The origin of the receptors is a human donor in good health. Some clones in this sample may be carry-over from other donors' samples. Each CDR3 is given with its conserved first and last residue.

V gene	J gene	CDR3 protein
TRBV7-9	TRBJ2-5	CASRHPSGQTQETQYF
TRBV7-9	TRBJ2-5	CASSTLLAGAYQETQYF
TRBV4-2	TRBJ2-3	CASSGAGTDTQYF
TRBV6-4	TRBJ2-1	CASSTSGADYNEQFF
TRBV28	TRBJ2-5	CASSPTGVQETQYF
TRBV4-1	TRBJ1-5	CASSQGGTTSNQPQHF
TRBV7-9	TRBJ2-7	CASSLADGGPYEQYF
TRBV7-9	TRBJ1-1	CASSLGTDTEAFF
TRBV5-1	TRBJ1-5	CASSLGQGKNQPQHF
TRBV6-5	TRBJ1-1	CASSTLSRDKMNTEAFF
TRBV20-1	TRBJ2-2	CSASSLSNTGELFF
TRBV6-6	TRBJ2-1	CASSPGGSAYNEQFF
TRBV14	TRBJ2-1	CASSRDPSDEQFF
TRBV4-3	TRBJ1-4	CASSQEGGLNEKLFF
TRBV29-1	TRBJ2-3	CSVNGLFNTDTQYF
TRBV29-1	TRBJ2-1	CSVASSSYNEQFF